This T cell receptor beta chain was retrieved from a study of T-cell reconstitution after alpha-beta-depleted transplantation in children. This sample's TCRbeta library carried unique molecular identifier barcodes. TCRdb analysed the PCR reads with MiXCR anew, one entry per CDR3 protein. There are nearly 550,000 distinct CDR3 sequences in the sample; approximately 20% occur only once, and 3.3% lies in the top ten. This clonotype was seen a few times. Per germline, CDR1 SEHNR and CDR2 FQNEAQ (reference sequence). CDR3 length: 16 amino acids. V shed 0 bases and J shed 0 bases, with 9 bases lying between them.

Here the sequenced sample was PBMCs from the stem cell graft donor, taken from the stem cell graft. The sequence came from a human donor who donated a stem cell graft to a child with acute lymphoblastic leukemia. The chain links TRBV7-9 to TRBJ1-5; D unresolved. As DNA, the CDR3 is TGTGCCAGCAGCTTAGCGTCCGCAGATAGCAATCAGCCCCAGCATTTT. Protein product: CASSLASADSNQPQHF.